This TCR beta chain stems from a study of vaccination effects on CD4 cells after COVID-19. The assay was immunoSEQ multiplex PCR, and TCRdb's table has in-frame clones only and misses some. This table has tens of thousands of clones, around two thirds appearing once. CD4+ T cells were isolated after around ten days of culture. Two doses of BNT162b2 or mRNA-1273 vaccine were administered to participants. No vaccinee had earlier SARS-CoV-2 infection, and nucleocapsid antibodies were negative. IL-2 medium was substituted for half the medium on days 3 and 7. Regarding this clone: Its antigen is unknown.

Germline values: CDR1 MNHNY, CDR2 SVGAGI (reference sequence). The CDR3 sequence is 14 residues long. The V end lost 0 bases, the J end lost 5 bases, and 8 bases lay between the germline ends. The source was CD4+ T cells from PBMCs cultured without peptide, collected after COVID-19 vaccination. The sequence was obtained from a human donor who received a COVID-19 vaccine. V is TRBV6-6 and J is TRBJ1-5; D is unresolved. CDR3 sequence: CASSYSKQDQPQHF. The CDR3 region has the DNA TGTGCCAGCAGTTACTCGAAGCAGGATCAGCCCCAGCATTTT.